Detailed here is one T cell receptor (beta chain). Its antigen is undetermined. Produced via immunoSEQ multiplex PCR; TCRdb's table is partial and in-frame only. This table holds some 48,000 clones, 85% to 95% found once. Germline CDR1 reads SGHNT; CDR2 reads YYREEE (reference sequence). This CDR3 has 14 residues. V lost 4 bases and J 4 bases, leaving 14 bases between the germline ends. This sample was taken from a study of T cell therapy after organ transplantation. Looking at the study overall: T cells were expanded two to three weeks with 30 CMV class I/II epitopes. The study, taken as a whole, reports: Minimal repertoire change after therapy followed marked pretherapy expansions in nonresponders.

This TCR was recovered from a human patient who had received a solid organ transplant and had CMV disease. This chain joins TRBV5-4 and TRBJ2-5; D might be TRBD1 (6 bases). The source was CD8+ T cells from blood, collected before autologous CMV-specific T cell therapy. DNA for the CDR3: TGTGCCAGCAGCACACAGGGTTTCCGAGAGACCCAGTACTTC. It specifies CASSTQGFRETQYF.